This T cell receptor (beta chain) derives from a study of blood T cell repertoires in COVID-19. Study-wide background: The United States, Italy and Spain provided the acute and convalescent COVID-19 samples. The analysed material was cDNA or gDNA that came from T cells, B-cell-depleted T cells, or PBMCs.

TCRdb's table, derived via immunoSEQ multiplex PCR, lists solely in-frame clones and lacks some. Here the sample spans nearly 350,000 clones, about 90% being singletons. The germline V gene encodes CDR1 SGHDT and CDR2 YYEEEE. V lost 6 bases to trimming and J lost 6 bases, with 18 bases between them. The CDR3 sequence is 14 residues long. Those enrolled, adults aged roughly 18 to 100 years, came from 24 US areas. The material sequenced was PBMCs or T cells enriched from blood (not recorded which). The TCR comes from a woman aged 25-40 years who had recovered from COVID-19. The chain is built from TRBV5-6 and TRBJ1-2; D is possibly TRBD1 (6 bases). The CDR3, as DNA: TGTGCCAGCAACCAAAGCGGGGGGCGCCATGGCTACACCTTC. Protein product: CASNQSGGRHGYTF.